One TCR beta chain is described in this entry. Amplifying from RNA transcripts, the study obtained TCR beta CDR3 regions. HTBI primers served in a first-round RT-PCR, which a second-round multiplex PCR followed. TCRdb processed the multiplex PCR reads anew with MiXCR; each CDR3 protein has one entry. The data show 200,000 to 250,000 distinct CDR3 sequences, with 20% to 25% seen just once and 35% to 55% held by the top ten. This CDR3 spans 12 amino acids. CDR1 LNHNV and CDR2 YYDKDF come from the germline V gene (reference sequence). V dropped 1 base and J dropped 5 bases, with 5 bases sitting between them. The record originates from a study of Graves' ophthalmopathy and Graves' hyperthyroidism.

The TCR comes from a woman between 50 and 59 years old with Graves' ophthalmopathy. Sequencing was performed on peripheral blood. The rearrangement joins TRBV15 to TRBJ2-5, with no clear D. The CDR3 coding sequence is TGTGCCACCAGCAGAGGGCCGGAGACCCAGTACTTC. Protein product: CATSRGPETQYF.